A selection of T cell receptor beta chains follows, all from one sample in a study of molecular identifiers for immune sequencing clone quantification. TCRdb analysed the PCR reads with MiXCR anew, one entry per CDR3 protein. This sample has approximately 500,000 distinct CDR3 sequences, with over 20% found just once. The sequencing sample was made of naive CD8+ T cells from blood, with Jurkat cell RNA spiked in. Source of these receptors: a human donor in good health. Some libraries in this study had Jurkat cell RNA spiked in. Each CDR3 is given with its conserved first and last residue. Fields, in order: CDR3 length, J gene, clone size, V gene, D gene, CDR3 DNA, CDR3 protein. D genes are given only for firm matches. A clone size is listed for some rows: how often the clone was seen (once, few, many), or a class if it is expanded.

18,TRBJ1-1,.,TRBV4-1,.,TGCGCCAGCAGCCAAGGACCAGGGCAGGGCGTGGGGGGGACTGAAGCTTTCTTT,CASSQGPGQGVGGTEAFF
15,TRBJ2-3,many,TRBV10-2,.,TGCGCCAGCAGTGAGGTGCCTATAAGCACAGATACGCAGTATTTT,CASSEVPISTDTQYF
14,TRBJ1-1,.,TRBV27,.,TGTGCCAGCAGTTTATCGCGCTTAGGGACTGAAGCTTTCTTT,CASSLSRLGTEAFF
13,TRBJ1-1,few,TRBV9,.,TGTGCCAGCAGCGTAGGGACTTCTGCTGAAGCTTTCTTT,CASSVGTSAEAFF
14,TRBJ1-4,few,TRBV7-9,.,TGTGCCAGCACTAAAGGGAGGGGGAATGAAAAACTGTTTTTT,CASTKGRGNEKLFF
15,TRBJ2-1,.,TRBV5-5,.,TGTGCCAGCGGCTTGCATCGTGGGTTTTACAATGAGCAGTTCTTC,CASGLHRGFYNEQFF
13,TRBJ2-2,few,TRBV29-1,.,TGCAGCGTTGTACGCCCGGACACCGGGGAGCTGTTTTTT,CSVVRPDTGELFF
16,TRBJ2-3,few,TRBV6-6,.,TGTGCCAGCAGTTACTTGATCACCACTAGCACAGATACGCAGTATTTT,CASSYLITTSTDTQYF
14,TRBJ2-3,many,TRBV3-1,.,TGTGCCAGCAGCCCGATAACCGCGGGAGATACGCAGTATTTT,CASSPITAGDTQYF
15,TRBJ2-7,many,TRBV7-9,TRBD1,TGTGCCAGCAGCTTAGCCGGGACAGCGAACTACGAGCAGTACTTC,CASSLAGTANYEQYF
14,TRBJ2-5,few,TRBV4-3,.,TGCGCCAGCAGCCAAGTAGGACACAGGGAGACCCAGTACTTC,CASSQVGHRETQYF
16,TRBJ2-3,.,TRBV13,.,TGTGCCAGCAGCTTAAAGGCGAAAGGGAGCACAGATACGCAGTATTTT,CASSLKAKGSTDTQYF
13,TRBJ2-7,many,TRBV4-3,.,TGCGCCAGCAGGGGGACCGACTCCTACGAGCAGTACTTC,CASRGTDSYEQYF
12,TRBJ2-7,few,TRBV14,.,TGTGCCAGCAGCCAAGATCCCAGTGAGCAGTACTTC,CASSQDPSEQYF
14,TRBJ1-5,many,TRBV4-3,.,TGCGCCAGCAGCCAAGACAATAGCAATCAGCCCCAGCATTTT,CASSQDNSNQPQHF
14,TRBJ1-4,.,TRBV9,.,TGTGCCAGCAGCGTAGGGCAGGGGAATGAAAAACTGTTTTTT,CASSVGQGNEKLFF
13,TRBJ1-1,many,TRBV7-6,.,TGTGCCAGCAGCGGTGACACGAACACTGAAGCTTTCTTT,CASSGDTNTEAFF
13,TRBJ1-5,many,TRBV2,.,TGTGCCACCTCCCACAGGGAAAGTCAGCCCCAGCATTTT,CATSHRESQPQHF
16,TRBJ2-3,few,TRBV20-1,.,TGCAGTGCTAGAGATCTTTGGGGGAGTCGGGCAGATACGCAGTATTTT,CSARDLWGSRADTQYF
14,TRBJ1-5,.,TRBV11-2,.,TGTGCCAGCAGCTTATCAGCCGACCCATTGACCCAGCATTTT,CASSLSADPLTQHF
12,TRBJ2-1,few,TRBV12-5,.,TGTGCTAGTGGTTTAGATGGTCATGAGCAGTTCTTC,CASGLDGHEQFF
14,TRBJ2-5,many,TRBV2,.,TGTGCCAGCAGTGTAGGGATCTTCCAAGAGACCCAGTACTTC,CASSVGIFQETQYF
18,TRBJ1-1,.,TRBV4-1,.,TGCGCCAGCAGCCCAGCCTTACAGGGCCTCCATTTCAGCGCTGAAGCTTTCTTT,CASSPALQGLHFSAEAFF
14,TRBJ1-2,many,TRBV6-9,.,TGTGCCAGCGATGGACAGCCAGCTAACTATGGCTACACCTTC,CASDGQPANYGYTF
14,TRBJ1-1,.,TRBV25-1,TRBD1,TGTGCCAGCAGGGGGACAGGGAGCGGCGGGGAAGCTCTCTTT,CASRGTGSGGEALF
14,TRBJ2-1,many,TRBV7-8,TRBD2,TGTGCCAGCAGCCAAAGCGGGGGGGCCTTTGAGCAGTTCTTC,CASSQSGGAFEQFF
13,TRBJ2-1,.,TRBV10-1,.,TGCGCCACCTCCCAGGGAGATTACAATGAGCAGTTCTTC,CATSQGDYNEQFF
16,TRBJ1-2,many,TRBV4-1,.,TGCGCCAGCAGCCAGAGTCCCGGGACATTGGGCTATGGCTACACCTTC,CASSQSPGTLGYGYTF
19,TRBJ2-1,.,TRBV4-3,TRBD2,TGCGCCAGCAGCCAAGATTTCCTTTCTAGCGGGGGGGCCGCTAATGAGCAGTTCTTC,CASSQDFLSSGGAANEQFF
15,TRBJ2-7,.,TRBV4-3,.,TGCGCCAGCAGCCCCGCCGGGCAGGGATCCTACGAGCAGTACTTC,CASSPAGQGSYEQYF
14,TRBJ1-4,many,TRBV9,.,TGTGCCAGCAGCCCGCGGACGGAGAATGAAAAACTGTTTTTT,CASSPRTENEKLFF
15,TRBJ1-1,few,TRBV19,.,TGTGCCAGTAGTGTGAGGAGTGGGCTGAGCACTGAAGCTTTCTTT,CASSVRSGLSTEAFF
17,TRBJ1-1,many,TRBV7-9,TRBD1,TGTGCCAGCAGCTTTCCGACAGGGGACTCCATGAACACTGAAGCTTTCTTT,CASSFPTGDSMNTEAFF
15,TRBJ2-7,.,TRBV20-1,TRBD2,TGCAGTGCTAGACCCCCGGGACTAGGCTCCTACGAGCAGTACTTC,CSARPPGLGSYEQYF
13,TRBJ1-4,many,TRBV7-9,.,TGTGCCATCCCGGACACAACTAATGAAAAACTGTTTTTT,CAIPDTTNEKLFF
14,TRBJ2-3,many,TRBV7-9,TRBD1,TGTGCCAGCAGCCACGGGACAGACACAGATACGCAGTATTTT,CASSHGTDTDTQYF
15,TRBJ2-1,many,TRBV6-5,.,TGTGCCAGCAGTTACCGGGACACCTACTACAATGAGCAGTTCTTC,CASSYRDTYYNEQFF